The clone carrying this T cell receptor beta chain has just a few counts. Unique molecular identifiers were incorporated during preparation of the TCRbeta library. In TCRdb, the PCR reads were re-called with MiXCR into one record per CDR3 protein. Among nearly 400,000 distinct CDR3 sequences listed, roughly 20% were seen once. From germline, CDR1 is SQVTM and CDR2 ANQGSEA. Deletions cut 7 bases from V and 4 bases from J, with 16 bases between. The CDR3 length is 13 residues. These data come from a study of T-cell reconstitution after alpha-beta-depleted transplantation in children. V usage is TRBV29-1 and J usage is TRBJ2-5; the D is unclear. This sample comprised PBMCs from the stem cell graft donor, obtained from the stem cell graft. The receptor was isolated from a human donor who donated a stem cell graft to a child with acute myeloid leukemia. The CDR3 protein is CSGRQWVGETQYF. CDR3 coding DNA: TGCAGCGGCCGCCAGTGGGTGGGAGAGACCCAGTACTTC.